A single sample is the source of the 9 T cell receptor beta chains below, sequenced in a study of blood T cell repertoires in COVID-19. Only in-frame clones appear in the TCRdb table, and some are missing; sequencing was by immunoSEQ multiplex PCR. Of approximately 37,000 clones listed, around nine tenths are singletons. Sequencing input: peripheral blood. The source of these receptors is a human donor in a cohort sampled during active COVID-19.

The rearrangement uses TRBV19 and TRBJ2-3, with 8 positions matching TRBD2. The germline gives CDR1 LNHDA, CDR2 SQIVND (reference sequence). The CDR3 has 17 amino acids. J lost 4 bases, V lost 5 bases, and 14 bases had no gene match. CDR3 region: CASSPSGARGAADTQYF. CDR3 nucleotide sequence: TGTGCCAGTAGTCCCTCGGGGGCGCGGGGGGCCGCAGATACGCAGTATTTT.

The rearrangement joins TRBV9 to TRBJ2-5; 9 nucleotides line up with TRBD2. Germline V gene lookup returns CDR1 SGDLS and CDR2 YYNGEE. The V gene end was trimmed by 2 bases and the J gene end by 2 bases; junction bases not matched to a gene: 4. The CDR3 totals 15 residues. CDR3 sequence reads: CASSVGTSPQETQYF. As DNA, the CDR3 is TGTGCCAGCAGCGTGGGGACTAGCCCGCAAGAGACCCAGTACTTC.

This chain links TRBV7-2 with TRBJ2-1; TRBD2 matches 7 bases. Trimming cost V 0 bases and J 2 bases; bases outside gene matches: 4. Per the germline V gene, CDR1 is SGHTA and CDR2 is FQGNSA. There are 16 residues in the CDR3. The DNA for the CDR3 is TGTGCCAGCAGCTTAGCCGCTGGGGGGGCCTACAATGAGCAGTTCTTC. Amino acids: CASSLAAGGAYNEQFF. Filled out from reference TRBV7-2 and TRBJ2-1, the complete variable domain reads GAGVSQSPSNKVTEKGKDVELRCDPISGHTALYWYRQSLGQGLEFLIYFQGNSAPDKSGLPSDRFSAERTGGSVSTLTIQRTQQEDSAVYLCASSLAAGGAYNEQFFGPGTRLTVL.

The CDR3 loop is CASRAGGEHNEQFF. The CDR3 nucleotides read TGTGCCAGCAGAGCGGGGGGCGAACACAATGAGCAGTTCTTC. V gene TRBV27 combines with J gene TRBJ2-1, with 9 bases that match TRBD2. Germline V CDR1 and CDR2: MNHEY, SMNVEV (reference sequence). The CDR3 is 14 amino acids. V shed 6 bases and J 5 bases; nucleotides not matched to a gene: 5.

The chain has TRBV28 and TRBJ2-7; 16 bases agree with TRBD2. The germline CDR1 and CDR2 sequences are MDHEN and SYDVKM. V lost 5 bases to trimming and J lost 6 bases; unmatched junction nucleotides: 10. This CDR3 has 17 amino acids. The CDR3 sequence: CASSDLSGTSGRGEQYF. The DNA for the CDR3 is TGTGCCAGCAGTGATCTATCTGGGACTAGCGGGAGGGGCGAGCAGTACTTC.

The chain combines TRBV4-1 with TRBJ1-5; D ambiguous. The V end lost 3 bases, the J end lost 1 base, and 10 bases lay between the germline ends. CDR3 length: 15 residues. The germline V gene encodes CDR1 MGHRA and CDR2 YSYEKL. This chain's CDR3 is CASSHTVVSNQPQHF. CDR3 coding DNA: TGCGCCAGCAGCCATACGGTAGTAAGCAATCAGCCCCAGCATTTT.

This clone came up once. J is TRBJ2-1 and V is TRBV28; a possible D gene is TRBD2 (5 bases). The germline V and J ends were trimmed by 9 bases and 2 bases, with 8 bases remaining between them. CDR3 length: 12 residues. From germline, CDR1 is MDHEN and CDR2 SYDVKM. The CDR3 is CASGRPYNEQFF. CDR3 DNA: TGTGCCAGTGGGAGACCCTACAATGAGCAGTTCTTC.

The chain recombines TRBV5-1 with TRBJ2-2, with 8 bases matching TRBD2. The germline V gene has CDR1 SGHRS and CDR2 YFSETQ. With 4 bases clipped from V and 0 bases from J, the junction kept 8 bases outside the gene matches. The CDR3 has 17 amino acids. CDR3 in amino acids: CASSPNRLATNTGELFF. CDR3 nucleotide sequence: TGCGCCAGCAGCCCGAATCGACTAGCGACGAACACCGGGGAGCTGTTTTTT.

This chain connects TRBV12-2 to TRBJ2-7; the D call of TRBD2 is as the table states it, not checked on the DNA. TRBV12-2 is labeled a pseudogene. The CDR3 spans 15 residues. The CDR3 region has the DNA TGTGCAAGTCGCTGCCGGGGTCACCCCCCCTGCGAGCAGTACTTC. It translates to CASRCRGHPPCEQYF.